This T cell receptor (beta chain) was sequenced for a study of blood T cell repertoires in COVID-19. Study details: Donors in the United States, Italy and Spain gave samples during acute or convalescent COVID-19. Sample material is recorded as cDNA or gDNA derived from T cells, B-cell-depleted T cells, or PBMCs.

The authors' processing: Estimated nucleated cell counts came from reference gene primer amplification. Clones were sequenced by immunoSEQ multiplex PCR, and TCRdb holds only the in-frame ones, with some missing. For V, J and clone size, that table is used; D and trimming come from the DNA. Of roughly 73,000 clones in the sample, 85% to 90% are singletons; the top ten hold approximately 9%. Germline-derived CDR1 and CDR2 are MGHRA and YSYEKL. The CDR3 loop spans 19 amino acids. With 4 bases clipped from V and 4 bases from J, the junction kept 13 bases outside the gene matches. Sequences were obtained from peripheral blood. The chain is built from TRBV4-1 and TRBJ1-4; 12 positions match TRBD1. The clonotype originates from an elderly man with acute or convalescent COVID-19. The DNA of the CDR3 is TGCGCCAGCAGCCTTAAACCGGGACAGGGGGCCGCGGGTAATGAAAAACTGTTTTTT. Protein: CASSLKPGQGAAGNEKLFF.